This TCR beta chain was captured by sequencing in a study of blood T cell repertoires in COVID-19. At the level of the study: Researchers got acute and convalescent COVID-19 samples from the United States, Italy and Spain. The analysed material was cDNA or gDNA that came from T cells, B-cell-depleted T cells, or PBMCs.

CDR3 length equals 15 residues. Per germline, CDR1 MDHEN and CDR2 SYDVKM. Losses at the gene ends were 4 bases for V and 4 bases for J; bases not matched to a gene: 9. Original data processing: Reference gene primer amplification yielded estimated nucleated cell counts. Assay: immunoSEQ multiplex PCR; the TCRdb copy retains only in-frame clones and omits some. Clone size and V and J calls were adopted from that table, with D and trimming inferred from the DNA. The data show 100,000 to 150,000 clones, with around four fifths seen just once and about 11% held by the top ten. Material: peripheral blood. The V call is TRBV28, the J call TRBJ1-2, with 7 bases lining up with TRBD1. The TCR sequence derives from a man aged 55 to 70 with acute or convalescent COVID-19. DNA for the CDR3: TGTGCCAGCAGTTGGGAGACAACAGGGGCCTATGGCTACACCTTC. Protein: CASSWETTGAYGYTF.